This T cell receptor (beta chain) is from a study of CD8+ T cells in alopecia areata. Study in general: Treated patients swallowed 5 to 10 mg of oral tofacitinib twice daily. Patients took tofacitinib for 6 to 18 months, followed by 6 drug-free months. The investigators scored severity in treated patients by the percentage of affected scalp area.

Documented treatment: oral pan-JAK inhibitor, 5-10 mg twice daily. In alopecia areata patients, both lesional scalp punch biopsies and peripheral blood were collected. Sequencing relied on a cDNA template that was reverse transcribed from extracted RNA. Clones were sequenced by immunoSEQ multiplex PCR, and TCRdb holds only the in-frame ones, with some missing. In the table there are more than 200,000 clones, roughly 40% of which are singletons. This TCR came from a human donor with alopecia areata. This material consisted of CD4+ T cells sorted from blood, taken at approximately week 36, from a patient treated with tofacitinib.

Here the CDR3 reads CASSLTGENTEAFF. The CDR3 nucleotides are TGTGCCAGCAGCTTAACAGGGGAGAACACTGAAGCTTTCTTT. The chain combines TRBV7-3 with TRBJ1-1; maybe TRBD1 (5 bases). CDR1 is SGHTA, CDR2 FQGTGA, per germline. Trimming shortened V by 0 bases and J by 1 base, and 6 bases separated the two germline ends. This CDR3 spans 14 amino acids.